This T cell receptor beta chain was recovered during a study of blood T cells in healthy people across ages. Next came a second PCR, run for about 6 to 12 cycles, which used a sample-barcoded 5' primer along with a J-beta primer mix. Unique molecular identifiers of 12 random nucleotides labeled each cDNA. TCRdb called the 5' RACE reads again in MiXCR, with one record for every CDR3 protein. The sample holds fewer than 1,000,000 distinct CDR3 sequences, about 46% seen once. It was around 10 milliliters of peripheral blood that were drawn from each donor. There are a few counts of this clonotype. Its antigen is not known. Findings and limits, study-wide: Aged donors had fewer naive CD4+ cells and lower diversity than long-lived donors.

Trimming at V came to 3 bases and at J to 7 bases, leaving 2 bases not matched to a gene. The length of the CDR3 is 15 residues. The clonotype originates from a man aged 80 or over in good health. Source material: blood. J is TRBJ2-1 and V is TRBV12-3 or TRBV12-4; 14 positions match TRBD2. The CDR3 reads CASSFGTSGRNEQFF. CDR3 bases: TGTGCCAGCAGTTTCGGGACTAGCGGGAGAAATGAGCAGTTCTTC.